A single sample gave rise to the 29 T cell receptor beta chains below, sequenced in a study of Ad26.COV2.S vaccination and SARS-CoV-2 variants. Specified treatment: 15 to 20 received Ad26.COV2.S at low or high dose, single or two shots; a few received placebo; per-sample allocation not given. The study sampled participants on day 63 after the first vaccine or placebo injection. Repertoires were generated with immunoSEQ multiplex PCR, while TCRdb's copy carries only in-frame clones and drops some. Of roughly 380,000 clones in the sample, 70% to 90% were seen once. This sample comprised peripheral blood, obtained in a trial of Ad26.COV2.S vaccine versus placebo. The source is a person between 18 and 59 years old who received the Ad26.COV2.S COVID-19 vaccine or a placebo.

This chain joins TRBV7-9 and TRBJ2-5; no clear D gene. Trimming shortened V by 4 bases and J by 3 bases, and 3 bases separated the two germline ends. The germline V gene encodes CDR1 SEHNR and CDR2 FQNEAQ (reference sequence). The CDR3 is made up of 11 amino acids. CDR3 sequence (DNA): TGTGCCAGCAGCTACAAAGAGACCCAGTACTTC. Protein product: CASSYKETQYF.

This clone was picked up one time. V and J are TRBV5-4 and TRBJ1-1, with TRBD1 matching 7 bases. The CDR3 spans 13 residues. V was clipped by 3 bases and J by 1 base; unmatched bases: 0. Germline V gene data show CDR1 as SGHNT and CDR2 as YYREEE (reference sequence). The CDR3 loop is CASSWDRNTEAFF. The CDR3 coding sequence is TGTGCCAGCAGCTGGGACAGGAACACTGAAGCTTTCTTT.

CDR3 bases: TGTGCCAGCAGCCAAGCCGGTGGACATGAGCAGTTCTTC. Translation gives CASSQAGGHEQFF. The rearrangement joins TRBV3-1 (or the pseudogene TRBV3-2) to TRBJ2-1, with D unclear. The CDR3 runs 13 residues. From germline, CDR1 is LGHDT and CDR2 YNNKEL (reference sequence). Deletions cut 1 base from V and 8 bases from J, with 9 bases between.

The rearrangement uses TRBV28 and TRBJ2-5; D is ambiguous. Trimming cost V 4 bases and J 4 bases, with 13 bases left between them. Germline values: CDR1 MDHEN, CDR2 SYDVKM. The CDR3 is made up of 14 amino acids. Here the CDR3 DNA reads TGTGCCAGCAGTTCGACGCTGTTATTAGAGACCCAGTACTTC. Its translation: CASSSTLLLETQYF.

V usage is TRBV2 and J usage is TRBJ2-7; the match to TRBD1 covers 8 bases. V shed 7 bases and J 2 bases; nucleotides not matched to a gene: 4. The germline V gene encodes CDR1 SNHLY and CDR2 FYNNEI. The CDR3 is 13 amino acids. CDR3 in amino acids: CASNGQGPYEQYF. For the CDR3, the DNA is TGTGCCAGCAACGGACAGGGCCCCTACGAGCAGTACTTC. Using reference TRBV2 and TRBJ2-7 for the parts outside the CDR3, the full variable domain is EPEVTQTPSHQVTQMGQEVILRCVPISNHLYFYWYRQILGQKVEFLVSFYNNEISEKSEIFDDQFSVERPDGSNFTLKIRSTKLEDSAMYFCASNGQGPYEQYFGPGTRLTVT.

This chain connects TRBV27 to TRBJ2-1, with 12 bases matching TRBD2. The CDR3 extends over 15 amino acids. Germline CDR1 MNHEY, CDR2 SMNVEV (reference sequence). The ends lost 6 bases at V and 6 bases at J; junction bases unmatched: 6. The CDR3 protein is CASSVPSGGANEQFF. For the CDR3, the DNA is TGTGCCAGCAGCGTCCCTAGCGGGGGGGCCAATGAGCAGTTCTTC.

This sequence joins TRBV11-3 and TRBJ2-2; 10 bases are shared with TRBD2. Unmatched junction bases numbered 6, after V lost 1 base and J lost 4 bases. The germline CDR1 and CDR2 sequences are SGHNT and YENEEA. This CDR3 comprises 17 residues. The CDR3 nucleotides read TGTGCCAGCAGCTTAGGAGGGACTAGCGTCCCCACCGGGGAGCTGTTTTTT. As protein: CASSLGGTSVPTGELFF.

J is TRBJ1-5 and V is TRBV19; the D is unclear. Trimming removed 10 bases at V and 6 bases at J, with 16 bases between. This CDR3 contains 13 residues. CDR1 is LNHDA and CDR2 is SQIVND in the germline V gene (reference sequence). The CDR3 DNA sequence: TGTGCCACCTCAGCCAGCTTCAGTCAGCCCCAGCATTTT. It is translated as CATSASFSQPQHF.

The genes are TRBV5-4 and TRBJ2-3; 8 bases map to TRBD2. Germline V gene sequence: CDR1 SGHNT, CDR2 YYREEE (reference sequence). Trimming took 5 bases from V and 0 from J; bases not matched to a gene: 11. The CDR3 spans 17 residues. In nucleotides, the CDR3 is TGTGCCAGCAGTATCGTGGCGGGAGGTACGAGCACAGATACGCAGTATTTT. Its translation is CASSIVAGGTSTDTQYF.

This clone has only a few counts. The V gene is TRBV6-4, the J gene TRBJ2-1; D remains ambiguous. The germline CDR1 and CDR2 sequences are MRHNA and SNTAGT. Trimming removed 0 bases at V and 10 bases at J, with 10 bases between. CDR3 length equals 13 residues. The CDR3 DNA reads as TGTGCCAGCAGTGACTCACCGTCCCGGGAGCAGTTCTTC. This translates into CASSDSPSREQFF.

This rearrangement joins TRBV30 to TRBJ1-1; D is uncertain. The CDR3 is made up of 13 amino acids. Germline-derived CDR1 and CDR2 are GTSNPN and SVGIG (reference sequence). V was shortened by 2 bases and J by 3 bases, with 10 bases between the two germline ends. The CDR3 here is CAWSREEDTEAFF. In DNA, the CDR3 is TGTGCCTGGAGTAGGGAAGAAGACACTGAAGCTTTCTTT.

This clone was counted once. The J gene is TRBJ1-4, the V gene TRBV5-1; unclear D gene. Germline V gene sequence: CDR1 SGHRS, CDR2 YFSETQ. Deletions cut 3 bases from V and 7 bases from J, with 16 bases between. CDR3 length equals 15 residues. This chain's CDR3 is CASSYQGSKGEKLFF. CDR3 sequence (DNA): TGCGCCAGCAGCTATCAAGGGTCGAAAGGTGAAAAACTGTTTTTT.

V gene TRBV5-5 combines with J gene TRBJ1-2; D remains unclear. Germline assignment: CDR1 SGHKS and CDR2 YYEKEE (reference sequence). The length of the CDR3 is 12 residues. Trimming left V 2 bases short and J 3 bases short, with 5 bases between. The CDR3 nucleotides are TGTGCCAGCAGCTTCGGTGACTATGGCTACACCTTC. Residues: CASSFGDYGYTF.

The chain has TRBV5-1 and TRBJ2-1; 8 bases are shared with TRBD2. J gave up 4 bases and V 0 bases, and 6 bases lay outside the gene matches. CDR3 size: 16 residues. CDR1 and CDR2 from the germline V gene are SGHRS and YFSETQ. Here the CDR3 reads CASSLAQRGPYNEQFF. The CDR3 DNA reads as TGCGCCAGCAGCTTGGCCCAGCGGGGGCCTTACAATGAGCAGTTCTTC.

This chain connects TRBV29-1 to TRBJ2-5, with 8 nucleotides matching TRBD2. The CDR3 is 15 amino acids. CDR1 and CDR2 (germline): SQVTM, ANQGSEA. Unmatched junction bases numbered 15, after V lost 7 bases and J lost 5 bases. The CDR3 sequence is CSARRGAGALETQYF. CDR3 nucleotides: TGCAGCGCCCGGCGGGGGGCGGGAGCGCTGGAGACCCAGTACTTC.

This chain connects TRBV7-2 to TRBJ1-1, with a possible D match to TRBD1 (6 bases). The CDR3 runs 14 residues. Germline lookup yields CDR1 SGHTA and CDR2 FQGNSA. V lost 1 base and J lost 5, with 11 bases in between. CDR3 sequence reads: CASSLGGGGTEAFF. The CDR3 DNA reads as TGTGCCAGCAGCTTAGGAGGGGGGGGAACTGAAGCTTTCTTT.

The V gene is TRBV6-4, the J gene TRBJ1-2; TRBD1 agrees at 7 bases. The V and J ends lost 5 bases and 7 bases, in that order; junction bases with no gene match: 7. This CDR3 spans 13 amino acids. Germline CDR1 is MRHNA and CDR2 is SNTAGT. The CDR3 protein is CASSQQGLGGYTF. CDR3 bases: TGTGCCAGCAGTCAACAGGGGCTGGGTGGCTACACCTTC.

About this clone: Germline and junction disagree at one end, which may indicate a read error. The chain couples TRBV6-6 to TRBJ2-5; D possibly uses TRBD1 or TRBD2 (5 bases each). This CDR3 has 11 residues. Germline V gene lookup returns CDR1 MNHNY and CDR2 SVGAGI (reference sequence). The CDR3: CASGWGETQYF. DNA of the CDR3: TGCGCGAGTGGGTGGGGGGAGACCCAGTACTTC.

The genes are TRBV5-1 and TRBJ1-2; D perhaps matches TRBD1 (6 bases). CDR3 length equals 14 residues. Trimming stripped 4 bases from V and 4 bases from J, with 14 bases between. The V gene's germline CDR1 is SGHRS and CDR2 YFSETQ. The CDR3 DNA sequence: TGCGCCAGCAGCCTAGGGGGGATCGGCTATGGCTACACCTTC. It yields the protein CASSLGGIGYGYTF. Full variable domain (missing parts from reference TRBV5-1 and TRBJ1-2): KAGVTQTPRYLIKTRGQQVTLSCSPISGHRSVSWYQQTPGQGLQFLFEYFSETQRNKGNFPGRFSGRQFSNSRSEMNVSTLELGDSALYLCASSLGGIGYGYTFGSGTRLTVV.

This chain uses TRBV10-3 with TRBJ2-1, with D unclear. The V end was cut by 7 bases, the J end by 0 bases, with 16 bases between. Germline CDR1 ENHRY, CDR2 SYGVKD. The CDR3 runs to 16 residues. CDR3 residues: CAIMGYGQSSYNEQFF. The CDR3 DNA is TGTGCCATCATGGGCTACGGGCAGAGCTCCTACAATGAGCAGTTCTTC.

The V call is TRBV7-2, the J call TRBJ2-5; TRBD2 matches at 9 bases. This CDR3 has 16 amino acids. Looked up from germline, CDR1 is SGHTA and CDR2 is FQGNSA. Trimming cost V 5 bases and J 4 bases; bases outside gene matches: 11. CDR3 DNA: TGTGCCAGCAGCATCAATAGCGGGGGAGTAAGAGAGACCCAGTACTTC. Translation gives CASSINSGGVRETQYF. Using reference TRBV7-2 and TRBJ2-5 for the parts outside the CDR3, the full variable domain is GAGVSQSPSNKVTEKGKDVELRCDPISGHTALYWYRQSLGQGLEFLIYFQGNSAPDKSGLPSDRFSAERTGGSVSTLTIQRTQQEDSAVYLCASSINSGGVRETQYFGPGTRLLVL.

The chain joins TRBV7-2 to TRBJ2-7; 9 positions agree with TRBD1. This CDR3 contains 16 residues. Germline trimming cut 6 bases from V and 4 bases from J; bases unmatched to any gene: 13. Per the germline V gene, CDR1 is SGHTA and CDR2 is FQGNSA. As DNA, the CDR3 is TGTGCCAGCAGGGAAAATCGGGGACAGGGAGAATACGAGCAGTACTTC. It encodes CASRENRGQGEYEQYF.

This clone appeared a single time. The rearrangement joins TRBV28 to TRBJ2-2; 9 bases map to TRBD2. CDR3 length: 12 residues. Germline CDR1 MDHEN, CDR2 SYDVKM. The trim removed 5 bases at V and 13 bases at J, leaving 5 bases unmatched. The DNA for the CDR3 is TGTGCCAGCAGTAGTAGCGGGAGTGGGCTGTTTTTT. Residues: CASSSSGSGLFF.

This clone was seen more than once but under ten times. The rearrangement uses TRBV7-9 and TRBJ2-2; TRBD2 agrees at 7 bases. The CDR3 is 13 residues long. The germline gives CDR1 SEHNR, CDR2 FQNEAQ (reference sequence). Trimming cost V 4 bases and J 5 bases; bases outside gene matches: 1. The chain's CDR3 is CASSSGGTGELFF. The CDR3 bases are TGTGCCAGCAGCTCGGGGGGTACCGGGGAGCTGTTTTTT.

The chain recombines TRBV4-1 with TRBJ1-3, with D perhaps matching TRBD1 (6 bases). V was clipped by 6 bases and J by 0 bases, with 9 bases between them. The CDR3 is 14 amino acids. From germline, CDR1 is MGHRA and CDR2 YSYEKL. CDR3 DNA sequence: TGCGCCAGCAGAGAAGGGGGCTCTGGAAACACCATATATTTT. Translation gives CASREGGSGNTIYF.

The V and J genes are TRBV6-4 and TRBJ1-2, with TRBD1 identical over 7 bases. J was trimmed by 1 base and V by 5 bases; bases with no gene match: 10. Germline V gene lookup returns CDR1 MRHNA and CDR2 SNTAGT. The CDR3 contains 16 residues. The CDR3 loop is CASSPEGAIVNYGYTF. CDR3 DNA sequence: TGTGCCAGCAGTCCCGAGGGGGCGATCGTTAACTATGGCTACACCTTC.

The rearrangement links TRBV9 to TRBJ1-3; no definite D call. V shed 0 bases and J shed 3 bases, with 10 bases lying between them. The CDR3 runs 15 residues. The germline V gene encodes CDR1 SGDLS and CDR2 YYNGEE. CDR3 in DNA: TGTGCCAGCAGCGTAGCCCGTGGGGTTGGAAACACCATATATTTT. Amino acids: CASSVARGVGNTIYF. Full variable domain (remainder filled in from reference TRBV9 and TRBJ1-3): DSGVTQTPKHLITATGQRVTLRCSPRSGDLSVYWYQQSLDQGLQFLIQYYNGEERAKGNILERFSAQQFPDLHSELNLSSLELGDSALYFCASSVARGVGNTIYFGEGSWLTVV.

J is TRBJ2-7 and V is TRBV15; maybe TRBD1 (6 bases). Germline-derived CDR1 and CDR2 are LNHNV and YYDKDF (reference sequence). Trimming stripped 0 bases from V and 4 bases from J, with 7 bases between. This CDR3 has 13 amino acids. The CDR3 protein is CATSRDQGYEQYF. The CDR3 bases are TGTGCCACCAGCAGAGATCAGGGGTACGAGCAGTACTTC.

The V and J genes are TRBV5-6 and TRBJ2-3, with D maybe TRBD1 (6 bases). CDR1 and CDR2 (germline): SGHDT, YYEEEE. The CDR3 spans 15 residues. Trimming stripped 0 bases from V and 0 bases from J, with 8 bases between. Written as DNA, the CDR3 is TGTGCCAGCAGCTTGGATACAGGGAGCACAGATACGCAGTATTTT. Its translation: CASSLDTGSTDTQYF.